This paragraph reports one T cell receptor (beta chain). The data were obtained in a study of blood T cell repertoires in COVID-19. In the study overall: COVID-19 samples collected from the United States, Italy and Spain covered acute and convalescent phases. PBMCs, B-cell-depleted T cells, or T cells were the source of the cDNA or gDNA that made up the material.

The V end was cut by 5 bases, the J end by 0 bases, with 11 bases between. CDR1 is SGHRS and CDR2 is YFSETQ in the germline V gene. The CDR3 length is 14 residues. The authors' processing: Reference gene primer amplification in the assay estimated nucleated cell counts. The method was immunoSEQ multiplex PCR; TCRdb's version includes in-frame clones alone and lacks a portion of them. V, J and clone size reflect that table, while D and trimming were determined from the DNA. The sample shows under 300,000 clones, 86% of them seen only once. Seattle's cohort entered during active infection and was followed longitudinally.

The chain recombines TRBV5-1 with TRBJ1-1; D gene uncertain. Sequencing was performed on peripheral blood. This TCR derives from a woman under 40 with COVID-19, enrolled during active disease. CDR3 region: CASRPRFMNTEAFF. CDR3 nucleotides: TGCGCCAGCAGACCCCGGTTCATGAACACTGAAGCTTTCTTT.